The 28 T cell receptor beta chains below come from one sample, sequenced in a study of cytomegalovirus exposure and HLA in healthy donors. Both 60 Vbeta primers and 13 Jbeta primers went into the PCR. Profiling relied on immunoSEQ multiplex PCR, and the TCRdb table lists in-frame clones only, not all of them. The repertoire holds some 77,000 clones, with 80% as singletons. Sequenced input: PBMCs. These TCRs come from a woman aged 45-65 years in good health and CMV-seropositive.

This clone was counted between two and nine times. This sequence joins TRBV7-6 and TRBJ1-5; possible D gene TRBD1, 5 bases. The germline CDR1 and CDR2 sequences are SGHVS and FNYEAQ. The ends were cut back, 5 bases at V and 0 bases at J, with 11 bases in the middle. CDR3 length equals 15 residues. The CDR3 coding sequence is TGTGCCAGCAGCCTAGACAGTACTAGCAATCAGCCCCAGCATTTT. Translation: CASSLDSTSNQPQHF.

The CDR3 protein is CASSIGGRAPYNEQFF. In nucleotides, the CDR3 is TGTGCCAGTAGTATAGGCGGGAGGGCCCCCTACAATGAGCAGTTCTTC. The chain is built from TRBV19 and TRBJ2-1; TRBD2 aligns across 9 bases. Germline values: CDR1 LNHDA, CDR2 SQIVND (reference sequence). J was trimmed by 2 bases and V by 1 base; bases with no gene match: 3. The CDR3 is 16 residues long.

The genes are TRBV21-1 and TRBJ2-7; the DNA was not compared with TRBD2, the D call given in the table. TRBV21-1 represents a pseudogene. This CDR3 region has 11 residues. The CDR3 DNA sequence: TGTGCCAGCGCGAGCGCCGACGAGCAGTACGTC. Protein sequence: CASASADEQYV.

This clone was observed a single time. The chain links TRBV5-1 to TRBJ2-7, with TRBD1 matching over 9 bases. The CDR3 consists of 14 residues. CDR1 and CDR2 (germline): SGHRS, YFSETQ. V was pared by 4 bases and J by 7 bases, with 9 bases of the junction left unmatched. This CDR3 is CASSPQGQGGEQYF. In nucleotides, the CDR3 is TGCGCCAGCAGCCCCCAGGGACAGGGCGGAGAGCAGTACTTC.

The rearrangement uses TRBV11-2 and TRBJ2-1; D gene unclear. V was shortened by 8 bases and J by 9 bases, with 8 bases between the two germline ends. Germline V gene lookup returns CDR1 SGHAT and CDR2 FQNNGV. The CDR3 loop spans 10 amino acids. DNA of the CDR3: TGTGCCAGCGCCTCGAGTGAGCAGTTCTTC. Its translation: CASASSEQFF.

J is TRBJ1-2 and V is TRBV5-1; D uncertain. The V end lost 1 base, the J end lost 6 bases, and 13 bases lay between the germline ends. The germline V gene has CDR1 SGHRS and CDR2 YFSETQ. The CDR3 is made up of 14 amino acids. This CDR3 is CASSLSPGGNGYTF. CDR3 bases: TGCGCCAGCAGCTTGAGTCCAGGAGGTAATGGCTACACCTTC.

This sequence joins TRBV14 and TRBJ2-1; TRBD1 matches at 7 bases. The CDR3 loop spans 15 amino acids. Germline loops: CDR1 SGHDN, CDR2 FVKESK. V lost 1 base, J lost 6 bases, and 6 bases stayed unmatched. CDR3 nucleotide sequence: TGTGCCAGCAGCCAAGGGACAGGTGGAGCCAATGAGCAGTTCTTC. It yields the protein CASSQGTGGANEQFF.

This chain links TRBV7-6 with TRBJ2-2; a possible D gene is TRBD1 (6 bases). Germline V gives CDR1 SGHVS, CDR2 FNYEAQ. Trimming pared 5 bases from V and 5 bases from J, leaving 18 bases between. This CDR3 is 16 amino acids long. CDR3 residues: CASSADDRMRTGELFF. In nucleotides, the CDR3 is TGTGCCAGCAGCGCAGATGACAGGATGAGGACCGGGGAGCTGTTTTTT.

This chain joins TRBV2 and TRBJ1-2; TRBD1 agrees at 8 bases. The germline V gene has CDR1 SNHLY and CDR2 FYNNEI. J was trimmed by 0 bases and V by 5 bases; bases with no gene match: 8. The length of the CDR3 is 16 residues. The CDR3 region has the DNA TGTGCCAGCAGTTCTAAATGGACAGGGACTAACTATGGCTACACCTTC. It is translated as CASSSKWTGTNYGYTF.

This clone was counted between two and nine times. The J gene is TRBJ1-1, the V gene TRBV20-1; 8 nucleotides line up with TRBD1. The V gene end was trimmed by 5 bases and the J gene end by 11 bases; junction bases not matched to a gene: 7. The CDR3 extends over 11 amino acids. Germline V gives CDR1 DFQATT, CDR2 SNEGSKA (reference sequence). The DNA of the CDR3 is TGCAGTGCTCCAGGGGGCTCAAGGGCTTTCTTT. Protein sequence: CSAPGGSRAFF.

This clone has only one observation. The chain has TRBV6-5 and TRBJ2-3, with a possible D match to TRBD1 (5 bases). The V end lost 6 bases, the J end lost 9 bases, and 10 bases lay between the germline ends. CDR1 MNHEY and CDR2 SVGAGI come from the germline V gene. The CDR3 length is 11 residues. The CDR3 sequence is CASSRWGTQYF. The CDR3 DNA reads TGTGCCAGCAGCCGATGGGGCACGCAGTATTTT.

The V and J genes are TRBV2 and TRBJ2-2; 10 nucleotides align to TRBD2. The germline V gene encodes CDR1 SNHLY and CDR2 FYNNEI. The CDR3 totals 15 residues. V was pared by 6 bases and J by 5 bases, with 6 bases of the junction left unmatched. This chain's CDR3 is CASRDSSGRTGELFF. CDR3 DNA: TGTGCCAGCAGGGACTCTAGCGGGAGAACCGGGGAGCTGTTTTTT.

The chain combines TRBV10-2 with TRBJ2-7, with 8 positions matching TRBD2. Germline V gives CDR1 WSHSY, CDR2 SAAADI. V was clipped by 2 bases and J by 6 bases; unmatched bases: 9. The CDR3 runs 15 residues. The CDR3 DNA follows: TGCGCCAGCAGTGAGGTGGCTAGCGGGTTCTCCGAGCAGTACGTC. This sequence encodes CASSEVASGFSEQYV.

The J gene is TRBJ2-4, the V gene TRBV7-3; a possible D gene is TRBD2 (8 bases). The CDR3 has 16 amino acids. V lost 5 bases, J lost 5 bases, and 19 bases lay in between. Per the germline V gene, CDR1 is SGHTA and CDR2 is FQGTGA. CDR3 bases: TGTGCCAGCAGCCAGGGGGTCAGCGGGGGACAAAACATTCAGTACTTC. As protein: CASSQGVSGGQNIQYF.

With respect to this clone: Other nucleotide sequences in the sample specify the same CDR3. V is TRBV2 and J is TRBJ2-5; 8 bases are shared with TRBD2. Germline CDR1 reads SNHLY; CDR2 reads FYNNEI. J was trimmed by 2 bases and V by 1 base; bases with no gene match: 6. The CDR3 length is 16 residues. In DNA form, the CDR3 reads TGTGCCAGCAGTGAAGGGAAGCGGGGGCCACAAGAGACCCAGTACTTC. Protein sequence: CASSEGKRGPQETQYF.

This sequence joins TRBV6-5 and TRBJ1-6; D is undetermined. Trimming removed 8 bases from V and 8 bases from J, with 13 bases in between. Per germline, CDR1 MNHEY and CDR2 SVGAGI. The CDR3 extends over 13 amino acids. The CDR3 sequence is CASAVNGDSPLHF. The CDR3 coding sequence is TGTGCCAGCGCCGTGAACGGGGATTCACCCCTCCACTTT.

The chain links TRBV10-1 to TRBJ2-7; a weak D match, TRBD1 (6 bases). V was cut by 6 bases and J by 3 bases, with 21 bases left in between. The CDR3 loop spans 16 amino acids. Germline lookup yields CDR1 WNHNN and CDR2 SYGVQD (reference sequence). The CDR3 DNA reads as TGCGCCAGCAGACTTATCAGGGGTCCCCTCTACTACGAGCAGTACTTC. Translated: CASRLIRGPLYYEQYF.

The V and J genes are TRBV27 and TRBJ2-7; 8 bases are shared with TRBD1. V lost 4 bases, J lost 3 bases, and 5 bases stayed unmatched. This CDR3 is 14 amino acids long. Germline CDR1 MNHEY, CDR2 SMNVEV (reference sequence). CDR3 nucleotides: TGTGCCAGCAGTTACTCAGGGGGCGACTACGAGCAGTACGTC. This gives the protein CASSYSGGDYEQYV.

The chain carries TRBV5-1 and TRBJ2-6; TRBD1 might be the D (5 bases). The length of the CDR3 is 13 residues. The V end lost 4 bases, the J end lost 9 bases, and 11 bases lay between the germline ends. Germline CDR1 and CDR2: SGHRS and YFSETQ. The DNA of the CDR3 is TGCGCCAGCAGCGTGACAGATGGCAACGTCCTGACTTTC. It specifies CASSVTDGNVLTF.

In this sample, this clone turned up once. This rearrangement joins TRBV4-1 to TRBJ1-2; D ambiguous. Germline V gene data show CDR1 as MGHRA and CDR2 as YSYEKL. This CDR3 has 14 amino acids. V was shortened by 0 bases and J by 1 base, with 6 bases between the two germline ends. The CDR3 DNA sequence: TGCGCCAGCAGCCAAGAGCGGGGTAACTATGGCTACACCTTC. This sequence encodes CASSQERGNYGYTF.

J is TRBJ1-5 and V is TRBV19; tentative D call: TRBD1 (5 bases). Germline V lookup: CDR1 LNHDA, CDR2 SQIVND (reference sequence). Trimming took off 6 bases at V and 2 bases at J, with 14 bases between the two ends. The CDR3 length is 15 residues. CDR3 in amino acids: CASRAGAMGNQPQHF. The CDR3 DNA reads TGTGCCAGTAGGGCTGGGGCCATGGGCAATCAGCCCCAGCATTTT. The complete variable domain, with remaining parts taken from reference TRBV19 and TRBJ1-5, reads DGGITQSPKYLFRKEGQNVTLSCEQNLNHDAMYWYRQDPGQGLRLIYYSQIVNDFQKGDIAEGYSVSREKKESFPLTVTSAQKNPTAFYLCASRAGAMGNQPQHFGDGTRLSIL.

This chain connects TRBV7-2 to TRBJ1-1; the D gene is possibly TRBD1 (6 bases). Germline V CDR1 and CDR2: SGHTA, FQGNSA. The CDR3 extends over 15 amino acids. Trimming left V 2 bases short and J 1 base short, with 11 bases between. CDR3: CASSLKQGPNTEAFF. CDR3 in DNA: TGTGCCAGCAGCTTAAAACAGGGACCGAACACTGAAGCTTTCTTT. Full variable domain (rest looked up from reference TRBV7-2 and TRBJ1-1): GAGVSQSPSNKVTEKGKDVELRCDPISGHTALYWYRQSLGQGLEFLIYFQGNSAPDKSGLPSDRFSAERTGGSVSTLTIQRTQQEDSAVYLCASSLKQGPNTEAFFGQGTRLTVV.

The rearrangement joins TRBV29-1 to TRBJ1-2; a weak D match, TRBD1 (6 bases). With 4 bases removed from V and 4 bases from J, the gap between germline ends came to 13 bases. Germline V CDR1 and CDR2: SQVTM, ANQGSEA. This CDR3 region has 13 residues. The CDR3 loop is CSVGTQGGYGYTF. Here the CDR3 DNA reads TGCAGCGTTGGGACACAGGGCGGCTATGGCTACACCTTC.

V and J are TRBV19 and TRBJ1-2; 8 nucleotides agree with TRBD1. The CDR3 is made up of 15 amino acids. The trim removed 6 bases at V and 4 bases at J, leaving 10 bases unmatched. Germline V gene data show CDR1 as LNHDA and CDR2 as SQIVND (reference sequence). CDR3 protein: CASRRDRQVSYGYTF. The CDR3 DNA sequence: TGTGCCAGTAGGAGGGACAGGCAAGTGAGCTATGGCTACACCTTC.

This chain joins TRBV10-3 and TRBJ1-3; TRBD1 is a possible D gene (5 bases). CDR1 is ENHRY, CDR2 SYGVKD, per germline. The CDR3 is made up of 14 amino acids. V was shortened by 2 bases and J by 9 bases, with 14 bases between the two germline ends. CDR3: CAISEGTAGATIYF. In nucleotides, the CDR3 is TGTGCCATCAGTGAGGGGACTGCCGGCGCCACCATATATTTT.

About this clone itself: Other DNA sequences in the sample encode the same CDR3. The CDR3 sequence: CASSLSRDTQYF. The DNA for the CDR3 is TGTGCCAGCAGTTTATCCCGAGATACGCAGTATTTT. The rearrangement joins TRBV27 to TRBJ2-3; D is ambiguous. V was shortened by 0 bases and J by 5 bases, with 3 bases between the two germline ends. The germline V gene has CDR1 MNHEY and CDR2 SMNVEV (reference sequence). The CDR3 sequence is 12 residues long.

The V gene is TRBV7-9, the J gene TRBJ1-1; 7 bases map to TRBD1. The V segment lost 6 bases and the J segment 1 base; nucleotides outside the gene matches: 11. This CDR3 has 16 residues. Germline lookup yields CDR1 SEHNR and CDR2 FQNEAQ (reference sequence). CDR3 sequence: CASRSRDSLSNTEAFF. The CDR3, as DNA: TGTGCCAGCAGATCCCGGGACAGCCTGTCGAACACTGAAGCTTTCTTT. The whole variable domain, remainder taken from reference TRBV7-9 and TRBJ1-1, is DTGVSQNPRHKITKRGQNVTFRCDPISEHNRLYWYRQTLGQGPEFLTYFQNEAQLEKSRLLSDRFSAERPKGSFSTLEIQRTEQGDSAMYLCASRSRDSLSNTEAFFGQGTRLTVV.

The sample holds a few counts of this clone. The rearrangement links TRBV27 to TRBJ2-1; D not certain. This CDR3 contains 16 residues. The germline V gene encodes CDR1 MNHEY and CDR2 SMNVEV (reference sequence). V was pared by 6 bases and J by 2 bases, with 17 bases between. The DNA of the CDR3 is TGTGCCAGCAGACCAACCGAAGCATTCACCTACAATGAGCAGTTCTTC. This translates into CASRPTEAFTYNEQFF.